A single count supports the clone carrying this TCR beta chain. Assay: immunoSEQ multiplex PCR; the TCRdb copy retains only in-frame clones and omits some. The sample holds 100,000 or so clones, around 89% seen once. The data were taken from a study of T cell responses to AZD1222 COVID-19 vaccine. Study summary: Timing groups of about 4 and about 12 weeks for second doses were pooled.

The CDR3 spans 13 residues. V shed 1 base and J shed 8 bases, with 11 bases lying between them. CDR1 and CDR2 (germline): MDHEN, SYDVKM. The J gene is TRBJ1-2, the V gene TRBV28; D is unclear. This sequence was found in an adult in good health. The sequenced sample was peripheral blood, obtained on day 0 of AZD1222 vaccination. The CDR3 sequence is CASSLLLEGGYTF. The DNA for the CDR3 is TGTGCCAGCAGTTTATTATTGGAGGGCGGCTACACCTTC.